Shown below are 28 T cell receptor beta chains from a single sample sequenced in a study of OX40 agonist ivuxolimab in advanced cancers. Library prep was done by the immunoSEQ multiplex PCR assay. Here the immuneACCESS table is served through TCRdb, limited to in-frame sequences with V and J called. Missing clones are a known gap in these copies; in checked studies unresolved V genes cover under half, and the rest lacks a known reason. This sample comprises approximately 10,000 clones, under 80% of them detected only once. Of the sample, under 30% falls within the top ten clones. Sample: CD4+ or CD8+ T cells sorted from blood, taken in a trial of the OX40 agonist ivuxolimab. These receptors came from an adult with an advanced solid tumor such as melanoma, head and neck, liver or kidney cancer.

V and J are TRBV7-6 and TRBJ1-1, with D possibly matching TRBD1 (6 bases). Looked up from germline, CDR1 is SGHVS and CDR2 is FNYEAQ. V was clipped by 1 base and J by 1 base, with 16 bases between them. The CDR3 extends over 17 amino acids. The chain's CDR3 is CASSLGQGLISNTEAFF. In nucleotides, the CDR3 is TGTGCCAGCAGCTTAGGCCAGGGGTTGATCTCGAACACTGAAGCTTTCTTT.

The V and J genes are TRBV6-5 and TRBJ1-4; 7 bases agree with TRBD1. Germline loops: CDR1 MNHEY, CDR2 SVGAGI. CDR3 length equals 15 residues. V dropped 7 bases and J dropped 7; count of bases not matched to a gene: 12. CDR3 protein: CASKIAGGFREKLFF. CDR3 sequence (DNA): TGTGCCAGCAAAATTGCAGGGGGGTTTCGTGAAAAACTGTTTTTT.

The chain combines TRBV2 with TRBJ1-1; no reliable D call. V lost 4 bases and J lost 2, with 8 bases in between. Germline loops: CDR1 SNHLY, CDR2 FYNNEI. There are 13 residues in the CDR3. The CDR3 protein is CASSGNSNTEAFF. In DNA form, the CDR3 reads TGTGCCAGCAGTGGGAACAGCAACACTGAAGCTTTCTTT.

The gene calls are TRBV28 and TRBJ1-6, with D perhaps matching TRBD1 (6 bases). This CDR3 contains 15 residues. Germline V gene sequence: CDR1 MDHEN, CDR2 SYDVKM. The V gene lost 5 bases and the J gene lost 4 bases, with 12 bases spanning the gap. The CDR3 sequence: CASSPRQGYNSPLHF. The CDR3 DNA reads TGTGCCAGCAGTCCCCGGCAGGGGTATAATTCACCCCTCCACTTT.

The chain is built from TRBV2 and TRBJ2-7, with 9 bases lining up with TRBD2. The CDR3 has 13 residues. V trimming: 9 bases; J trimming: 0 bases; junction bases outside the gene matches: 3. The germline V gene encodes CDR1 SNHLY and CDR2 FYNNEI. The CDR3 nucleotides are TGTGCCAGAGAGCGGGAGGACTCCTACGAGCAGTACTTC. Encoded protein: CAREREDSYEQYF. Full variable domain (remainder filled in from reference TRBV2 and TRBJ2-7): EPEVTQTPSHQVTQMGQEVILRCVPISNHLYFYWYRQILGQKVEFLVSFYNNEISEKSEIFDDQFSVERPDGSNFTLKIRSTKLEDSAMYFCAREREDSYEQYFGPGTRLTVT.

The count of this clone is one. The CDR3: CASSYGAAAGRGYTF. The CDR3 DNA is TGTGCCAGCAGTTACGGCGCCGCTGCCGGGAGAGGCTACACCTTC. The rearrangement joins TRBV6-5 to TRBJ1-2; D ambiguous. Trimming pared 2 bases from V and 8 bases from J, leaving 18 bases between. CDR3 length equals 15 residues. Per germline, CDR1 MNHEY and CDR2 SVGAGI.

The chain has TRBV9 and TRBJ2-2, with unresolved D. Germline lookup yields CDR1 SGDLS and CDR2 YYNGEE. The CDR3 has 14 amino acids. The V gene lost 4 bases and the J gene lost 5 bases, with 12 bases spanning the gap. The CDR3 nucleotides read TGTGCCAGCAGCCCGAGTCCCACGACCGGGGAGCTGTTTTTT. Translated: CASSPSPTTGELFF.

The rearrangement uses TRBV27 and TRBJ1-2; 7 bases fit TRBD1. Per the germline V gene, CDR1 is MNHEY and CDR2 is SMNVEV (reference sequence). The CDR3 has 14 residues. V trimming: 1 base; J trimming: 3 bases; junction bases outside the gene matches: 2. CDR3 protein: CASSLFQGDYGYTF. The CDR3 DNA sequence: TGTGCCAGCAGTTTATTCCAGGGGGACTATGGCTACACCTTC.

This sequence joins TRBV13 and TRBJ2-7, with D possibly being TRBD1 (5 bases). CDR3 length: 14 residues. Trimming cost V 3 bases and J 7 bases, with 16 bases left between them. In germline, CDR1 is PRHDT, CDR2 FYEKMQ (reference sequence). The CDR3 here is CASSFVSGFEEQYF. The CDR3 coding sequence is TGTGCCAGCAGCTTTGTTTCAGGGTTCGAAGAGCAGTACTTC. Filled out from reference TRBV13 and TRBJ2-7, the complete variable domain reads AAGVIQSPRHLIKEKRETATLKCYPIPRHDTVYWYQQGPGQDPQFLISFYEKMQSDKGSIPDRFSAQQFSDYHSELNMSSLELGDSALYFCASSFVSGFEEQYFGPGTRLTVT.

This chain joins TRBV4-1 and TRBJ1-4; D gene unclear. The germline V gene encodes CDR1 MGHRA and CDR2 YSYEKL. The CDR3 totals 17 residues. The V end was cut by 0 bases, the J end by 5 bases, with 16 bases between. The CDR3 region is CASSQDPAGAANEKLFF. The DNA of the CDR3 is TGCGCCAGCAGCCAAGATCCCGCAGGAGCTGCGAATGAAAAACTGTTTTTT.

The rearrangement links TRBV9 to TRBJ2-7, with TRBD1 matching over 8 bases. Germline-derived CDR1 and CDR2 are SGDLS and YYNGEE. The CDR3 sequence is 14 residues long. The junction had 8 bases not matched to a gene; V was cut back by 4 bases and J by 5 bases. The CDR3 here is CASSPTGEIHEQYV. Written as DNA, the CDR3 is TGTGCCAGCAGCCCGACAGGGGAAATCCACGAGCAGTACGTC.

The sample holds a few counts of this clone. The chain has TRBV5-3 and TRBJ1-1; TRBD1 aligns across 9 bases. TRBV5-3 carries the ORF label, with uncertain function. CDR3 size: 15 residues. The junction had 4 bases not matched to a gene; V was cut back by 3 bases and J by 1 base. For the CDR3, the DNA is TGTGCCAGAAGCTATGGGACAGGGCGGAACACTGAAGCTTTCTTT. It encodes CARSYGTGRNTEAFF.

This clone was seen once. The chain combines TRBV7-2 with TRBJ1-5, with D tentatively TRBD1 (5 bases). V was pared by 4 bases and J by 3 bases, with 16 bases between. Germline-derived CDR1 and CDR2 are SGHTA and FQGNSA. This CDR3 contains 16 residues. The CDR3 nucleotides are TGTGCCAGCAGCTCTAGAGGGTGGGGCTCCAATCAGCCCCAGCATTTT. Its translation: CASSSRGWGSNQPQHF.

The V gene is TRBV11-2, the J gene TRBJ1-4, with a weak D call TRBD1 (5 bases). CDR1 SGHAT and CDR2 FQNNGV come from the germline V gene. The CDR3 spans 16 residues. The V end was cut by 2 bases, the J end by 2 bases, with 12 bases between. The CDR3 DNA sequence: TGTGCCAGCAGCTTAACAGGTTTAGCGACTAATGAAAAACTGTTTTTT. It is translated as CASSLTGLATNEKLFF.

This clone came up once. The chain has TRBV28 and TRBJ1-1; D unclear. V was clipped by 5 bases and J by 4 bases, with 8 bases between them. Germline CDR1 reads MDHEN; CDR2 reads SYDVKM. The CDR3 loop spans 12 amino acids. CDR3 in DNA: TGTGCCAGCAGTCAACGGGGCACTGAAGCTTTCTTT. Translating it yields CASSQRGTEAFF.

The gene calls are TRBV28 and TRBJ1-1, with TRBD1 as a possible D gene (5 bases). The CDR3 sequence is 15 residues long. Germline V lookup: CDR1 MDHEN, CDR2 SYDVKM. V lost 5 bases and J 1 base, leaving 14 bases between the germline ends. In nucleotides, the CDR3 is TGTGCCAGCAGTCCCGGGACTGGTTCGAACACTGAAGCTTTCTTT. Amino acid sequence: CASSPGTGSNTEAFF. Drawing the rest from reference TRBV28 and TRBJ1-1, the complete variable domain is DVKVTQSSRYLVKRTGEKVFLECVQDMDHENMFWYRQDPGLGLRLIYFSYDVKMKEKGDIPEGYSVSREKKERFSLILESASTNQTSMYLCASSPGTGSNTEAFFGQGTRLTVV.

A remark on this clone: At one boundary the junction diverges from the germline segment, which might be a read error. V and J are TRBV7-7 and TRBJ2-1; D possibly corresponds to TRBD1 (6 bases). CDR3 length: 17 amino acids. Germline CDR1 reads SSHAT; CDR2 reads FNYEAQ (reference sequence). The CDR3 is CASSSGGRRGSINEQFF. The DNA for the CDR3 is TGTGCTAGCAGCTCTGGGGGTCGTAGGGGGTCTATCAATGAGCAGTTCTTC.

The chain couples TRBV6-5 to TRBJ1-2, with D hard to call. The V end lost 11 bases, the J end lost 4 bases, and 17 bases lay between the germline ends. The CDR3 sequence is 13 residues long. CDR1 MNHEY and CDR2 SVGAGI come from the germline V gene. In DNA, the CDR3 is TGTGCCGCCCTCGCTGGGCAGCCCTATGGCTACACCTTC. Its protein is CAALAGQPYGYTF.

The rearrangement links TRBV27 to TRBJ2-7; 7 bases line up with TRBD1. Unmatched junction bases numbered 7, after V lost 2 bases and J lost 3 bases. Germline V gives CDR1 MNHEY, CDR2 SMNVEV (reference sequence). This CDR3 spans 15 amino acids. CDR3 sequence (DNA): TGTGCCAGCAGTTTAGACAGGGTCGGCCTCTACGAGCAGTACGTC. Translating it yields CASSLDRVGLYEQYV.

This clone rates as medium-sized. This CDR3 is also generated by other DNA sequences in the sample. The chain uses TRBV6-5 and TRBJ1-1; the D is unclear. The CDR3 contains 14 residues. Germline CDR1 MNHEY, CDR2 SVGAGI. Trimming removed 0 bases at V and 10 bases at J, with 15 bases between. CDR3 residues: CASSYSQRVPGAFF. Written as DNA, the CDR3 is TGTGCCAGCAGTTACTCGCAGAGGGTTCCGGGAGCTTTCTTT.

CDR3 nucleotide sequence: TGTGCCAGCAGCCCGACTTACAGGGGGCGTGAAAAACTGTTTTTT. It is translated as CASSPTYRGREKLFF. The chain employs TRBV7-2 and TRBJ1-4; TRBD1 agrees at 9 bases. This CDR3 has 15 amino acids. The V gene end was trimmed by 5 bases and the J gene end by 7 bases; junction bases not matched to a gene: 8. Germline V gene data show CDR1 as SGHTA and CDR2 as FQGNSA.

This CDR3 reads CASSLGHGLVTSGSSEQYF. The CDR3 DNA reads as TGTGCCAGCAGCTTAGGCCACGGGTTAGTGACTAGCGGGAGTAGCGAGCAGTACTTC. This rearrangement joins TRBV11-2 to TRBJ2-5; 12 bases match TRBD2. The DNA matches TRBJ2-7 better at its end, which makes the J call doubtful. Germline V gene data show CDR1 as SGHAT and CDR2 as FQNNGV. The CDR3 totals 19 residues.

This clone was seen more than once but under ten times. This chain joins TRBV6-9 and TRBJ2-7; D is uncertain. The CDR3 loop spans 13 amino acids. CDR1 and CDR2 (germline): MNHGY, SVAAGI. V was shortened by 3 bases and J by 3 bases, with 9 bases between the two germline ends. CDR3: CASSYSLSYEQYF. The CDR3 coding sequence is TGTGCCAGCAGTTACTCGTTAAGCTACGAGCAGTACTTC.

The chain recombines TRBV28 with TRBJ2-3; D unresolved. In germline, CDR1 is MDHEN, CDR2 SYDVKM. Trimming shortened V by 1 base and J by 0 bases, and 2 bases separated the two germline ends. The length of the CDR3 is 13 residues. Written as DNA, the CDR3 is TGTGCCAGCAGTTTATCTAGCACAGATACGCAGTATTTT. Amino acids: CASSLSSTDTQYF.

The chain carries TRBV6-5 and TRBJ2-1; TRBD2 matches at 7 bases. Germline lookup yields CDR1 MNHEY and CDR2 SVGAGI. The CDR3 is 14 residues long. J was trimmed by 8 bases and V by 3 bases; bases with no gene match: 7. This CDR3 is CASSYSGTNYEQFF. Here the CDR3 DNA reads TGTGCCAGCAGTTATTCCGGGACTAACTATGAGCAGTTCTTC.

Only one count was recorded for this clone. This chain joins TRBV19 and TRBJ1-5; TRBD1 matches 9 bases. Germline values: CDR1 LNHDA, CDR2 SQIVND (reference sequence). With V trimmed by 1 base and J by 7 bases, 5 bases remained unmatched. The CDR3 sequence is 15 residues long. CDR3 residues: CASSIGLQGAQPQHF. In DNA form, the CDR3 reads TGTGCCAGTAGTATAGGGCTACAGGGGGCCCAGCCCCAGCATTTT.

A word on this clone: Other DNA sequences in this specimen translate into the identical CDR3. The CDR3 loop is CASSPPSSYEQYV. The CDR3 region has the DNA TGTGCCAGCAGTCCTCCCAGCTCCTACGAGCAGTACGTC. V usage is TRBV6-5 and J usage is TRBJ2-7; D ambiguous. This CDR3 has 13 residues. Germline CDR1 and CDR2: MNHEY and SVGAGI. Trimming cost V 5 bases and J 0 bases, with 8 bases left between them.

This rearrangement joins TRBV2 to TRBJ1-2; D remains unclear. Germline V gives CDR1 SNHLY, CDR2 FYNNEI. The CDR3 length is 13 residues. The V gene lost 2 bases and the J gene lost 7 bases, with 11 bases spanning the gap. CDR3 sequence (DNA): TGTGCCAGCAGTGAAAACCTCTTTGGTGGCTACACCTTC. This sequence encodes CASSENLFGGYTF. Variable domain in full (rest from reference TRBV2 and TRBJ1-2): EPEVTQTPSHQVTQMGQEVILRCVPISNHLYFYWYRQILGQKVEFLVSFYNNEISEKSEIFDDQFSVERPDGSNFTLKIRSTKLEDSAMYFCASSENLFGGYTFGSGTRLTVV.